This TCR beta chain was captured in a study of glioma-infiltrating T cells after dendritic cell vaccination. Time point: after dendritic cell vaccination, including at tumor progression/relapse. Sequencing used immunoSEQ multiplex PCR; TCRdb keeps in-frame clones, though not all of them. Of 65,000 or so clones in the sample, approximately 86% were seen once. The CDR3 is made up of 15 amino acids. The germline V and J ends were trimmed by 5 bases and 0 bases, with 14 bases remaining between them. Germline CDR1 reads LNHDA; CDR2 reads SQIVND (reference sequence). This specimen was blood, taken after dendritic cell vaccination. The rearrangement links TRBV19 to TRBJ2-7; possibly TRBD2 for D (6 bases). The clonotype was recovered from a human donor with glioblastoma. The CDR3 DNA is TGTGCCAGTAGTCCCAGGACTACCAGCTCCTACGAGCAGTACTTC. Translated: CASSPRTTSSYEQYF.